Listed below are T cell receptor beta chains from one sample, sequenced in a study of blood T cell repertoires in COVID-19. The repertoire was sequenced with immunoSEQ multiplex PCR; TCRdb's copy has only in-frame clones and lacks some. This table has 250,000 or so clones, approximately 83% appearing once. Specimen: PBMCs or T cells enriched from blood (not recorded which). These receptors all stem from a woman in her 50s who had recovered from COVID-19. CDR3s leave out the opening cysteine and the closing phenylalanine or tryptophan.

V gene	J gene	CDR3 protein
TRBV10-3	TRBJ2-3	AISEGLAGSTDTQY
TRBV6-2/TRBV6-3	TRBJ2-7	ASSYRHLEREGLYEQY
TRBV4-2	TRBJ2-5	ASSQDEGLAGGPETQY
TRBV28	TRBJ2-7	ASSPLAGDSYEQY
TRBV30	TRBJ2-7	ACGGVEDRDYEQY
TRBV3-1/TRBV3-2	TRBJ1-5	ASSQDFVANQPQH
TRBV5-1	TRBJ2-5	ASSLNVGPQETQY
TRBV5-8	TRBJ1-5	ASSLVRIKPQH
TRBV7-9	TRBJ2-5	ASKQGGVETQY
TRBV5-1	TRBJ2-1	ASSLGDTNNEQF
TRBV28	TRBJ1-2	ASSPQGWDGYT
TRBV12-3/TRBV12-4	TRBJ1-5	ASSLVLNQPQH
TRBV2	TRBJ2-7	ASSEAGQRTYEQY
TRBV28	TRBJ2-7	ASSRRDRTYEQY
TRBV5-1	TRBJ2-3	ASSFRGGDIWSTDTQY
TRBV4-1	TRBJ1-2	ASSQERGGTGGIFDGYT
TRBV6-1	TRBJ2-5	ASSERGDRGGSQETQY
TRBV2	TRBJ1-1	ASSELENTEAF
TRBV11-3	TRBJ2-2	ASSLGLAGANGELF
TRBV3-1/TRBV3-2	TRBJ2-7	ASSPRQGASEQY
TRBV3-1/TRBV3-2	TRBJ2-1	ASSQVLQAPQF
TRBV7-9	TRBJ2-7	ASSLEREGYEQY
TRBV28	TRBJ2-3	ASSLAGSQHTQY
TRBV3-1/TRBV3-2	TRBJ2-1	ASSPQSLPTYEQF
TRBV10-3	TRBJ1-3	AISSQGALSGNTIY
TRBV7-9	TRBJ2-1	ASSPAGVSVDEQF
TRBV4-2	TRBJ2-1	ASSRDRDNEQF
TRBV14	TRBJ2-7	ASSQRGHEQY
TRBV16	TRBJ2-6	ASRRSGSWTGANVLT
TRBV11-2	TRBJ1-3	ASSNGQTSGNTIY
TRBV28	TRBJ2-4	ASREGDSRSHQY
TRBV28	TRBJ1-3	ASTSLGGGRGGNTIY
TRBV9	TRBJ2-5	ASSAGQGGQETQY
TRBV5-1	TRBJ2-2	ASSSAGPPGELF
TRBV2	TRBJ1-2	ASRVDRTDGYT
TRBV28	TRBJ1-3	ASRPGGQGNTIY
TRBV5-4	TRBJ2-3	ASSAKGQGGDTQY
TRBV29-1	TRBJ2-7	SSDRGRLKLYEQY
TRBV18	TRBJ2-1	ASSPALAGVGDGNEQF
TRBV20-1	TRBJ1-4	SASRTGEKLF
TRBV27	TRBJ2-1	ASSSGRDRYNEQF
TRBV11-2	TRBJ2-7	ASSFNSGPIYEQY
TRBV5-4	TRBJ2-7	ASSFGQGVYEQY
TRBV7-9	TRBJ1-3	ASSLARGNTIY
TRBV29-1	TRBJ1-2	SVWTVNGYT
TRBV6-5	TRBJ1-5	ASSYSRGLGQPQH
TRBV28	TRBJ1-2	ASSFRGPYGYT
TRBV11-2	TRBJ1-3	ASSFQVASGNTIY
TRBV7-8	TRBJ1-2	ASSPRGQRNGYT
TRBV7-9	TRBJ2-7	ASSPGFWYEQY
TRBV7-8	TRBJ1-1	ASIKDRGGNTEAF
TRBV14	TRBJ2-1	ASSQWGAGNNEQF